This TCR beta chain was recovered during a study of cytomegalovirus exposure and HLA in healthy donors. The overall study: A later analysis reported the 120 validation repertoires used the same platform as the 550 to 700 first-cohort repertoires. Study results and caveats: Researchers counted roughly 150 TCR beta chains as cytomegalovirus-associated. Within the 120 or so validation repertoires, first-cohort TCR clusters tended to co-occur, according to a later analysis.

The length of the CDR3 is 14 residues. V trimming: 2 bases; J trimming: 9 bases; junction bases outside the gene matches: 3. Germline CDR1 SGHAT, CDR2 FQNNGV. Profiling relied on immunoSEQ multiplex PCR, and the TCRdb table lists in-frame clones only, not all of them. This table holds around 150,000 clones, approximately 84% found once. This clone was detected only once. Its antigen is unidentified. The specimen was PBMCs. This rearrangement joins TRBV11-2 to TRBJ2-1; TRBD2 agrees at 11 bases. This clonotype was sampled from a man aged 30 to 45 in good health and CMV-seropositive. CDR3 region: CASSLTSGSGEQFF. The CDR3 DNA reads TGTGCCAGCAGCTTAACTAGCGGGAGTGGTGAGCAGTTCTTC.